This T cell receptor beta chain stems from a study of lymphopenia after photon versus proton radiotherapy. The CDR3 is made up of 15 amino acids. V lost 3 bases, J lost 4 bases, and 7 bases stayed unmatched. Germline assignment: CDR1 GTSNPN and CDR2 SVGIG (reference sequence). Sequencing was performed with immunoSEQ multiplex PCR; in TCRdb, only in-frame clones are kept and a portion is missing. There are more than 70,000 clones in the sample; around 83% occur only once, and around 1.4% lies in the top ten. This sequence originates from a man aged 55 to 69 with pancreatic cancer. The chain uses TRBV30 and TRBJ2-5; TRBD2 agrees at 11 bases. This sample comprised peripheral blood, obtained from a patient treated with proton-based radiotherapy. CDR3 sequence (DNA): TGTGCCTGGAGGGAGGGGCTAGCGGGGGGAGAGACCCAGTACTTC. As protein: CAWREGLAGGETQYF.